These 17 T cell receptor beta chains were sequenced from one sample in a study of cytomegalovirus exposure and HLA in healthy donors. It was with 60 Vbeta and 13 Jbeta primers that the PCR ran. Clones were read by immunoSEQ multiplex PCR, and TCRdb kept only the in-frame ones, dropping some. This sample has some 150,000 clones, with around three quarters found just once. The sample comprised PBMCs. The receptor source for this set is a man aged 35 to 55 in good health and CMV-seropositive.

This CDR3 is CASSQDLSDRGYNEQFF. CDR3 DNA sequence: TGCGCCAGCAGCCAAGATCTATCGGACAGGGGTTACAATGAGCAGTTCTTC. The V gene is TRBV4-3, the J gene TRBJ2-1; 9 nucleotides align to TRBD1. In germline, CDR1 is LGHNA, CDR2 YSLEER. CDR3 length equals 17 residues. The V segment lost 0 bases and the J segment 4 bases; nucleotides outside the gene matches: 7.

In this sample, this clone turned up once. The CDR3 is CASSLGRGGLGREKLFF. The CDR3 nucleotides read TGTGCCAGCAGCTTAGGCAGAGGAGGCCTAGGGAGGGAAAAACTGTTTTTT. The genes are TRBV7-9 and TRBJ1-4; the D is unclear. Germline lookup yields CDR1 SEHNR and CDR2 FQNEAQ (reference sequence). The CDR3 totals 17 residues. Trimming pared 1 base from V and 8 bases from J, leaving 20 bases between.

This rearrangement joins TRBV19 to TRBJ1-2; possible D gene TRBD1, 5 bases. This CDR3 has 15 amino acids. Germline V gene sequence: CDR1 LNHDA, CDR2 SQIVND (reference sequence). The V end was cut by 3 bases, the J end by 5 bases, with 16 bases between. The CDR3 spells CASSIYDSLGYGYTF. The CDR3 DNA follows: TGTGCCAGTAGTATTTACGACAGCCTTGGTTATGGCTACACCTTC.

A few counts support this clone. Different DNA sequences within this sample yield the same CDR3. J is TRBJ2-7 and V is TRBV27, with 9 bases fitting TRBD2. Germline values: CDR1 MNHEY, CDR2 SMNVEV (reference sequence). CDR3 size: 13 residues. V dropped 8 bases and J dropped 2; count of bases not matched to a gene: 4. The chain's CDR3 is CASRLAEPYEQYF. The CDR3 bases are TGTGCCAGCCGACTAGCGGAGCCCTACGAGCAGTACTTC.

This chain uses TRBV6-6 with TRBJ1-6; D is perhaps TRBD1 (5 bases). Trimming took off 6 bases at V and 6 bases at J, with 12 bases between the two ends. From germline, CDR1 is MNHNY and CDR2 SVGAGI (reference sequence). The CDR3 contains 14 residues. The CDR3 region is CASRPDSANSPLHF. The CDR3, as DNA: TGTGCCAGCAGACCCGACAGCGCTAATTCACCCCTCCACTTT.

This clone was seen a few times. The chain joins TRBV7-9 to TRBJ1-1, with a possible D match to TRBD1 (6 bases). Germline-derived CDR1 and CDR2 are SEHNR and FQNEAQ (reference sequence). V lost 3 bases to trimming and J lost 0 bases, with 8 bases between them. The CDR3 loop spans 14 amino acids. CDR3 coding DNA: TGTGCCAGCAGCTTCACAGGGATGAACACTGAAGCTTTCTTT. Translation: CASSFTGMNTEAFF.

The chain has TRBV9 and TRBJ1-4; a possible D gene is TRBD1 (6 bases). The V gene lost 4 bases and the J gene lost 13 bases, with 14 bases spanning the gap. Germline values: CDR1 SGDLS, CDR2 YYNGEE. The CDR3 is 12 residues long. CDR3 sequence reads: CASSSGVHRLFF. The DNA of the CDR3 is TGTGCCAGCAGCTCAGGGGTCCACCGACTGTTTTTT.

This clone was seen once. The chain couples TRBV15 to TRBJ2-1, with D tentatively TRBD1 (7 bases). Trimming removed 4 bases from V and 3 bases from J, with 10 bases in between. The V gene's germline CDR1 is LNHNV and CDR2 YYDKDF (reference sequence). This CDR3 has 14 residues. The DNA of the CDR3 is TGTGCCACCAGCATGCGGGACAGCTACAATGAGCAGTTCTTC. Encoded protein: CATSMRDSYNEQFF.

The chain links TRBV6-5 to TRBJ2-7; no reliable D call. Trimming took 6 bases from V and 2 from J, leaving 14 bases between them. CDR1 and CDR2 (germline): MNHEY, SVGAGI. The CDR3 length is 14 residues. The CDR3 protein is CASSRSPRAYEQYF. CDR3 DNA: TGTGCCAGCAGCCGCTCCCCCCGGGCCTACGAGCAGTACTTC.

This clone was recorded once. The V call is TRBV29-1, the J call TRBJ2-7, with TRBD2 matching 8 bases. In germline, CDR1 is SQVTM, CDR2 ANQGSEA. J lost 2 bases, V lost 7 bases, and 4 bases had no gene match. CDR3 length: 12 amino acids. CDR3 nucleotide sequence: TGCAGCGCGCGGGGGGTCCCCTACGAGCAGTACTTC. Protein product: CSARGVPYEQYF.

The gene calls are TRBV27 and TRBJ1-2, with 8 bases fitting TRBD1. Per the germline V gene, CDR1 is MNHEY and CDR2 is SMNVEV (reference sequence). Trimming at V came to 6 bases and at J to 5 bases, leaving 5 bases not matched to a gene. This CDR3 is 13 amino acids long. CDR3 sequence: CASRTQGAYGYTF. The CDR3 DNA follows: TGTGCCAGCAGAACTCAGGGGGCATATGGCTACACCTTC.

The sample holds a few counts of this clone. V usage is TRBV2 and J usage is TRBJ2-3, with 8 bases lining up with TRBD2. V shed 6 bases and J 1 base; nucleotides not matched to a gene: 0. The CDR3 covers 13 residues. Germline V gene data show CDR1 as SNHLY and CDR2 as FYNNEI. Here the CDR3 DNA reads TGTGCCAGCAGACTAGCGGGCACAGATACGCAGTATTTT. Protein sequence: CASRLAGTDTQYF.

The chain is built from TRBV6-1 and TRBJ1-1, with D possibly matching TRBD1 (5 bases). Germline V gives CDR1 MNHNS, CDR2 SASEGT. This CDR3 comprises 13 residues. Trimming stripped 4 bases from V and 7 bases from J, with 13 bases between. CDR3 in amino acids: CASSVRGGGEAFF. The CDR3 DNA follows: TGTGCCAGCAGTGTGCGCGGGGGAGGTGAAGCTTTCTTT.

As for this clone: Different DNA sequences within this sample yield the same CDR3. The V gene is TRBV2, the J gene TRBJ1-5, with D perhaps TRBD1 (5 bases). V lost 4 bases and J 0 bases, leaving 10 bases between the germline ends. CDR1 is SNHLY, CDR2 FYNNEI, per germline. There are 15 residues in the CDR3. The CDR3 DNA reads TGTGCCAGCAGTGGGGGGGTATATAGCAATCAGCCCCAGCATTTT. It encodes CASSGGVYSNQPQHF.

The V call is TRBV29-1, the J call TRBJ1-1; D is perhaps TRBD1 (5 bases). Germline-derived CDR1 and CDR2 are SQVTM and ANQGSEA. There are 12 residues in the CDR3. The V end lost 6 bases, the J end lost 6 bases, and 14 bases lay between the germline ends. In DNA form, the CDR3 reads TGCAGCGTCCAGGGTGGGTATGCTGAAGCTTTCTTT. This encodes CSVQGGYAEAFF.

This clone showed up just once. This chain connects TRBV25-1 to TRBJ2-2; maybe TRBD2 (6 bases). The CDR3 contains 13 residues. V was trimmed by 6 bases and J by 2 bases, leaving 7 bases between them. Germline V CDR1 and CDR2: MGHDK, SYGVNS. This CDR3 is CASRGLNTGELFF. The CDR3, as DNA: TGTGCCAGCAGGGGACTTAACACCGGGGAGCTGTTTTTT.

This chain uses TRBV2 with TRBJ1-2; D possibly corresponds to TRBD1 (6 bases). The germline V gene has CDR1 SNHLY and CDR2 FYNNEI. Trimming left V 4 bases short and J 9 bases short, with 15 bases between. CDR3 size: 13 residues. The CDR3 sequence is CASSVVGQGSYTF. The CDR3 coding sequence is TGTGCCAGCAGTGTAGTGGGACAAGGAAGCTACACCTTC. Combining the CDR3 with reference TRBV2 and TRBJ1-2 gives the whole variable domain EPEVTQTPSHQVTQMGQEVILRCVPISNHLYFYWYRQILGQKVEFLVSFYNNEISEKSEIFDDQFSVERPDGSNFTLKIRSTKLEDSAMYFCASSVVGQGSYTFGSGTRLTVV.